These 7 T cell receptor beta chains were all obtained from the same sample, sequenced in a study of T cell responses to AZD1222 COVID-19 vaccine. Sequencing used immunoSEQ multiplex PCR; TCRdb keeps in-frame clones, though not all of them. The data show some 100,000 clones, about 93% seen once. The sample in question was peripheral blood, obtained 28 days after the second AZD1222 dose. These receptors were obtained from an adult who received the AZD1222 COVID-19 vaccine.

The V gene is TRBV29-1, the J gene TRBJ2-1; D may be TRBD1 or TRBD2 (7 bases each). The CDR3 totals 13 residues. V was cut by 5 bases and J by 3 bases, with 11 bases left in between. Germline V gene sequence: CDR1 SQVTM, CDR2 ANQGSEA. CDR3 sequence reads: CSVQGGVYNEQFF. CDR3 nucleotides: TGCAGCGTTCAGGGGGGGGTCTACAATGAGCAGTTCTTC.

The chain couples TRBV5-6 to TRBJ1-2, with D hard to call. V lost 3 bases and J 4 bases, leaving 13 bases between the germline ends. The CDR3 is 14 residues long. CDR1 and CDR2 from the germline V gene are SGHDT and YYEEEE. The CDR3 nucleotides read TGTGCCAGCAGCTCGCCCCGTGGGCCCTATGGCTACACCTTC. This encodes CASSSPRGPYGYTF.

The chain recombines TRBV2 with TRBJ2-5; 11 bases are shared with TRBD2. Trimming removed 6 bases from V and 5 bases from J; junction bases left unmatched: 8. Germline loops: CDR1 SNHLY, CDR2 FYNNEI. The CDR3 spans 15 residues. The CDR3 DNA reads TGTGCCAGCAGCGGGACTAGCGGTGGCCTGGAGACCCAGTACTTC. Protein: CASSGTSGGLETQYF.

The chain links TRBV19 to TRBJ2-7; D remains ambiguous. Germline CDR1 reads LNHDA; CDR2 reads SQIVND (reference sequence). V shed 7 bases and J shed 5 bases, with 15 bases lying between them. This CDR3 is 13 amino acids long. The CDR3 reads CASKNLDLNEQYF. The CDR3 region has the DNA TGTGCCAGTAAAAATTTAGACCTTAACGAGCAGTACTTC.

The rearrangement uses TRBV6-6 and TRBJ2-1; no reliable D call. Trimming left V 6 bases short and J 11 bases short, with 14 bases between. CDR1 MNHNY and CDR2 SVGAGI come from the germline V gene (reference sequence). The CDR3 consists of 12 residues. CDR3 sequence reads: CASSLRTAQQFF. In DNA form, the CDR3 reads TGTGCCAGCAGCCTCCGAACAGCGCAGCAGTTCTTC.

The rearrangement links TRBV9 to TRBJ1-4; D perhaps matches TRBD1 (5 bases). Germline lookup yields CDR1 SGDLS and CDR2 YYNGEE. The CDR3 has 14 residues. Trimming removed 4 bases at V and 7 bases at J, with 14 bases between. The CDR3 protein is CASSFSGGGEKLFF. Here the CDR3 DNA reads TGTGCCAGCAGCTTCTCGGGGGGTGGTGAAAAACTGTTTTTT. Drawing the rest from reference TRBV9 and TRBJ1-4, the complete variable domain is DSGVTQTPKHLITATGQRVTLRCSPRSGDLSVYWYQQSLDQGLQFLIQYYNGEERAKGNILERFSAQQFPDLHSELNLSSLELGDSALYFCASSFSGGGEKLFFGSGTQLSVL.

CDR3: CASSDRGFTNYGYTF. The CDR3 DNA reads as TGTGCCAGCAGTGACAGGGGATTTACTAACTATGGCTACACCTTC. The rearrangement uses TRBV6-1 and TRBJ1-2, with D perhaps matching TRBD1 (6 bases). The CDR3 sequence is 15 residues long. Trimming removed 3 bases at V and 0 bases at J, with 11 bases between. Per the germline V gene, CDR1 is MNHNS and CDR2 is SASEGT.